The clone carrying this T cell receptor beta chain has at least ten counts. Its specificity is not known. The source of the sample is a study of T cells in Graves' hyperthyroidism and ophthalmopathy. Study results and caveats: Peripheral blood also featured most of the thyroid clonotypes expanded above 0.001.

There were TCR beta CDR3 regions amplified from RNA transcripts. The HTBI set primed first-round TCR CDR3 RT-PCR. In TCRdb, the multiplex PCR reads were re-called with MiXCR into one record per CDR3 protein. Here the sample spans approximately 570,000 distinct CDR3 sequences, 15% to 20% being singletons. The cohort's ophthalmopathy patients, a group with duration under 3 months, had a Clinical Activity Score of at least 3 and a NOSPECS grade of at least 4. The CDR3 loop spans 14 amino acids. Germline V gene sequence: CDR1 SGHRS, CDR2 YFSETQ. Trimming left V 0 bases short and J 5 bases short, with 12 bases between.

Material: blood. The sequence was obtained from a man aged 35 to 55 with Graves' ophthalmopathy. This rearrangement joins TRBV5-1 to TRBJ2-7, with D possibly matching TRBD1 (5 bases). The chain's CDR3 is CASSLGQGQNEQYF. DNA of the CDR3: TGCGCCAGCAGCTTGGGGCAGGGTCAGAACGAGCAGTACTTC.